The sample holds a few counts of the clone carrying this T cell receptor (beta chain). Its antigen is currently unknown. Distinct nucleotide sequences in the sample also encode this CDR3. As the sequencing template, cDNA was produced by extracting RNA and reverse transcribing it. Measured with immunoSEQ multiplex PCR; TCRdb has only the in-frame clones, and not every one. The sample lists some 180,000 clones, over 55% seen once, with 1.5% to 2% in the top ten. The CDR3 length is 12 residues. Germline V gene lookup returns CDR1 SGHTA and CDR2 FQGNSA. The V end was cut by 5 bases, the J end by 10 bases, with 12 bases between. The data stem from a study of CD8+ T cells in alopecia areata. Findings and limits, study-wide: Affected lesional scalp, above all in alopecia totalis/universalis, was more clonal than normal scalp. Researchers reported that TCR sharing among patients proved less clear than in mice, possibly HLA-linked.

Alopecia areata patients had lesional scalp punch biopsies and peripheral blood taken from them. Sorting of CD4+ and CD8+ T cells was performed on PBMCs. V gene TRBV7-2 combines with J gene TRBJ2-1; D possibly matches TRBD1 or TRBD2 (5 bases each). Sequences were derived from CD4+ T cells sorted from blood, sampled at week 0. The receptor was isolated from a human donor with alopecia areata. DNA of the CDR3: TGTGCCAGCAGCCCGGGACGGCGGGAGCAGTTCTTC. Encoded protein: CASSPGRREQFF. Using reference TRBV7-2 and TRBJ2-1 for the parts outside the CDR3, the full variable domain is GAGVSQSPSNKVTEKGKDVELRCDPISGHTALYWYRQSLGQGLEFLIYFQGNSAPDKSGLPSDRFSAERTGGSVSTLTIQRTQQEDSAVYLCASSPGRREQFFGPGTRLTVL.